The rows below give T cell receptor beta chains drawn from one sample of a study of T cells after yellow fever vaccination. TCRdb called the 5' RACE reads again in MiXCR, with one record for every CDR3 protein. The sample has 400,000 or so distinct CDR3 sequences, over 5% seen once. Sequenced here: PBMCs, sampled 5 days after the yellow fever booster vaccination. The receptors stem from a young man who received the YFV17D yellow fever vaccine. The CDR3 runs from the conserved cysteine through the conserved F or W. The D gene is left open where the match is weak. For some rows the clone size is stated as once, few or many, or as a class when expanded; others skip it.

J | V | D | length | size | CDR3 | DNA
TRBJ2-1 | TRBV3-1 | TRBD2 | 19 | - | CASSQLPLAGGNLGNEQFF | TGTGCCAGCAGCCAGTTACCCCTAGCGGGAGGGAATTTGGGCAATGAGCAGTTCTTC
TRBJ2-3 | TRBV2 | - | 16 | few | CASSAPEMEGADTQYF | TGTGCCAGCAGTGCCCCCGAGATGGAGGGGGCAGATACGCAGTATTTT
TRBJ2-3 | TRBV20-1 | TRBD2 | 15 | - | CSASGASGSSDTQYF | TGCAGTGCATCTGGGGCTAGCGGGAGTTCGGATACGCAGTATTTT
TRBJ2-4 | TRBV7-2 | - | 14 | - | CASSLVVGVNIQYF | TGTGCCAGCAGCTTAGTCGTAGGGGTGAACATTCAGTACTTC
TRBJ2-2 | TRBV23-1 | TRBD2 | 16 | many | CASSQSKLAGPGELFF | TGCGCCAGCAGTCAATCGAAACTAGCGGGGCCCGGGGAGCTGTTTTTT
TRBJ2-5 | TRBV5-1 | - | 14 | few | CASSSGRGGETQYF | TGCGCCAGCAGCTCGGGTCGAGGGGGAGAGACCCAGTACTTC
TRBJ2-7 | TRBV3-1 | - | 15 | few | CASSLTLSGHYEQYF | TGTGCCAGCAGCCTCACTCTTAGCGGACACTACGAGCAGTACTTC
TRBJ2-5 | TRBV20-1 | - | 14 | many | CSVPPTVYQETQYF | TGCAGTGTCCCGCCGACTGTCTACCAAGAGACCCAGTACTTC
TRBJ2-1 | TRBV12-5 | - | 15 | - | CASGPEALPVDEQFF | TGTGCTAGTGGTCCCGAGGCCCTTCCCGTCGATGAGCAGTTCTTC
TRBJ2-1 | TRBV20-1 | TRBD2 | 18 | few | CSARDSGLAGPTFRKQFF | TGCAGTGCTAGAGACTCAGGACTAGCGGGACCCACTTTCAGGAAGCAGTTCTTC
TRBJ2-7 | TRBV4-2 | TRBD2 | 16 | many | CASSQERGGGSYEQYF | TGTGCCAGCAGCCAAGAACGTGGGGGGGGTTCCTACGAGCAGTACTTC
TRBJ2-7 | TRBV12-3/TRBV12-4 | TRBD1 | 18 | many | CASSLAVWSTGGTVEQYF | TGTGCCAGCAGTTTAGCGGTGTGGTCGACAGGGGGTACGGTCGAGCAGTACTTC
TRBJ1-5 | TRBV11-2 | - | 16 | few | CASSLAVGYSNQPQHF | TGTGCCAGCAGCTTAGCCGTCGGTTATAGCAATCAGCCCCAGCATTTT
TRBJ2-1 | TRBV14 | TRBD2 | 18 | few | CASSSSGRALASYNEQFF | TGTGCCAGCAGCTCTAGCGGGAGGGCCCTCGCCTCCTACAATGAGCAGTTCTTC
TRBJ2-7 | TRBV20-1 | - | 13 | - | CSARGAGAYEQYF | TGCAGTGCTCGGGGGGCGGGAGCCTACGAGCAGTACTTC
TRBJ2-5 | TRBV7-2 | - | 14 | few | CASSSPVREETQYF | TGTGCCAGCAGCTCCCCGGTCCGCGAAGAGACCCAGTACTTC
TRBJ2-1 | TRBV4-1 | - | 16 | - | CASRRPGGTSYNEQFF | TGCGCCAGCAGACGTCCGGGCGGGACCTCCTACAATGAGCAGTTCTTC
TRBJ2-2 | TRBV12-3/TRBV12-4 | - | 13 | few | CASNIGKSGELFF | TGTGCCAGCAACATAGGGAAGTCCGGGGAGCTGTTTTTT
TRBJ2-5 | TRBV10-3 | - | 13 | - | CAISESMFETQYF | TGTGCCATCAGTGAGTCGATGTTTGAGACCCAGTACTTC
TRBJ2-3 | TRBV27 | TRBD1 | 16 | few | CASSSTGPRRLDTQYF | TGTGCCAGCAGCTCGACAGGGCCTCGGCGGTTAGATACGCAGTATTTT
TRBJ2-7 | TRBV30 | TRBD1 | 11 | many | CAWSIGGQGDF | TGTGCCTGGAGTATCGGAGGACAGGGGGACTTC
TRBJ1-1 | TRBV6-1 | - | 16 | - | CASSQNQGLGGTEAFF | TGTGCCAGCAGTCAGAATCAGGGCCTAGGGGGCACTGAAGCTTTCTTT
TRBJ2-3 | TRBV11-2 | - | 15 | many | CASSRSRGVTDTQYF | TGTGCCAGCAGCCGGTCTAGGGGGGTCACAGATACGCAGTATTTT
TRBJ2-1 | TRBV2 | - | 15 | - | CASSEVGSAYNEQFF | TGTGCCAGCAGTGAAGTCGGGTCCGCCTACAATGAGCAGTTCTTC
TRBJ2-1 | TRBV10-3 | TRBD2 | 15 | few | CAITSGSLGRNEQFF | TGTGCCATCACAAGCGGGAGCTTAGGTCGGAATGAGCAGTTCTTC
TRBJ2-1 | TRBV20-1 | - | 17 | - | CSANPGAVATSYNEQFF | TGCAGTGCTAACCCTGGCGCAGTGGCAACCTCTTACAATGAGCAGTTCTTC
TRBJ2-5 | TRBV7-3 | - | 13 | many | CASSLNGEETQYF | TGTGCCAGCAGCTTAAACGGAGAAGAGACCCAGTACTTC
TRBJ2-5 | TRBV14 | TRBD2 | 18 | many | CASSAGTSGRGLQETQYF | TGTGCCAGCAGCGCCGGGACTAGCGGGAGAGGCCTCCAAGAGACCCAGTACTTC
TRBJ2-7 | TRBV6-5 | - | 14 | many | CASSYSRTGYEQYF | TGTGCCAGCAGTTACTCGAGGACGGGCTACGAGCAGTACTTC
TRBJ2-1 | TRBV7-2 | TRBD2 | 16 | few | CASSFRLAGFYNEQFF | TGTGCCAGCAGTTTCCGACTAGCGGGTTTCTACAATGAGCAGTTCTTC
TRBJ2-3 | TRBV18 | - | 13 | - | CASSPPLPDTQYF | TGTGCCAGCTCACCACCGCTACCAGATACGCAGTATTTT
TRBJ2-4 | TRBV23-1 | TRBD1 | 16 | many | CASSQIATGGKNIQYF | TGCGCCAGCAGTCAAATCGCGACAGGGGGCAAAAACATTCAGTACTTC
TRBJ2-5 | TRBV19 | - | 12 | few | CASSMGGETQYF | TGTGCCAGTAGTATGGGTGGGGAGACCCAGTACTTC
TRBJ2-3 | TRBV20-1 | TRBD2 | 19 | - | CSARDLWLAESHSTDTQYF | TGCAGTGCTAGAGATTTGTGGCTAGCGGAAAGCCATAGCACAGATACGCAGTATTTT
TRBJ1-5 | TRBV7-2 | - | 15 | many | CASSLGPYSNQPQHF | TGTGCCAGCAGCCTCGGGCCCTATAGCAATCAGCCCCAGCATTTT
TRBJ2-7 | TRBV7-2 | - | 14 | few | CASSLVWFSNEQYF | TGTGCCAGCAGCTTAGTGTGGTTTTCGAACGAGCAGTACTTC
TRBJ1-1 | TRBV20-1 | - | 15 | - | CSARRTDRTNTEAFF | TGCAGTGCTAGACGGACAGATAGAACGAACACTGAAGCTTTCTTT
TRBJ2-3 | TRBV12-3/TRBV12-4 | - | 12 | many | CASSPQADTQYF | TGTGCCAGCAGCCCCCAAGCGGATACGCAGTATTTT
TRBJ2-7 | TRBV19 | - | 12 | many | CASNNRVGEQYF | TGTGCCAGTAATAACAGGGTTGGCGAGCAGTACTTC
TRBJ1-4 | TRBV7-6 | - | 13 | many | CASSLERGRKLFF | TGTGCCAGCAGCTTGGAGAGAGGGAGAAAACTGTTTTTT
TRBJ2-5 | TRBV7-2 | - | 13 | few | CASSRGVLETQYF | TGTGCCAGCAGCCGGGGAGTTTTAGAGACCCAGTACTTC
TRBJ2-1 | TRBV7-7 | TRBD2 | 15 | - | CASSPTGTRANEQFF | TGTGCCAGCAGCCCTACCGGGACTAGGGCTAATGAGCAGTTCTTC
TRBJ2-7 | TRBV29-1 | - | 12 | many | CSVVGGPYEQYF | TGCAGCGTTGTCGGGGGGCCCTACGAGCAGTACTTC
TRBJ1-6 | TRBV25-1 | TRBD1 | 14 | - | CASSRTGGYSPLHF | TGTGCCAGCAGCCGTACAGGGGGCTATTCACCCCTCCACTTT
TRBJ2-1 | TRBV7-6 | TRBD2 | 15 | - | CASRLAGGPYNEQFF | TGTGCCAGCAGGCTAGCGGGAGGGCCATACAATGAGCAGTTCTTC
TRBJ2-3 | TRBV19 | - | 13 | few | CASRTWGEDTQYF | TGTGCCAGTAGAACATGGGGAGAGGATACGCAGTATTTT
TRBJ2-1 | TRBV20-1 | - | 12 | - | CSAGLALNEQFF | TGCAGTGCAGGGCTAGCGTTGAATGAGCAGTTCTTC
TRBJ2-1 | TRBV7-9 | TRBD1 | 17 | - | CASSPIGSDRGVNEQFF | TGTGCCAGCAGCCCAATTGGAAGTGACAGGGGGGTGAATGAGCAGTTCTTC
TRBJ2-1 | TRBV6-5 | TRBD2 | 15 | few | CASSYSRGGLGEQFF | TGTGCCAGCAGTTACTCGCGGGGGGGGCTCGGTGAGCAGTTCTTC
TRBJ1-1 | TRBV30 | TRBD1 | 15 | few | CAWRQGGRRETEAFF | TGTGCCTGGAGGCAGGGGGGACGTAGAGAGACTGAAGCTTTCTTT
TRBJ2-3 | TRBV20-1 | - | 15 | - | CSARDPGRTTDTQYF | TGCAGTGCTAGAGATCCGGGACGAACCACAGATACGCAGTATTTT
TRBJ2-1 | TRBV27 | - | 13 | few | CASSLRIVDEQFF | TGTGCCAGCAGTTTAAGGATAGTGGATGAGCAGTTCTTC
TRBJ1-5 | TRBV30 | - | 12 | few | CAWSVTDRPQHF | TGTGCCTGGAGTGTGACCGACCGGCCCCAGCATTTT
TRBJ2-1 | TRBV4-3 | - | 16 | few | CASSHEFGSSYNEQFF | TGCGCCAGCAGCCATGAATTCGGGAGCTCCTACAATGAGCAGTTCTTC
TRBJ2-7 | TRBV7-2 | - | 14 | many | CASSKEGGGYEQYF | TGTGCCAGCAGCAAAGAGGGGGGAGGGTACGAGCAGTACTTC
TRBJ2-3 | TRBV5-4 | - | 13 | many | CASSLAGSDTQYF | TGCGCCAGCAGCTTGGCGGGGTCAGATACGCAGTATTTT
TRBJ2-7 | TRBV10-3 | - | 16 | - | CAISNHRDALSYEQYF | TGTGCCATCAGTAACCACCGGGACGCCCTTTCGTACGAGCAGTACTTC
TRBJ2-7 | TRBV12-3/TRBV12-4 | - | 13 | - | CASSLERRYEQYF | TGTGCCAGCAGTTTAGAGCGACGTTACGAGCAGTACTTC
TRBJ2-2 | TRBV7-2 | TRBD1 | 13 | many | CASSSDRAGELFF | TGTGCCAGCAGCTCAGACAGGGCCGGGGAGCTGTTTTTT